This T cell receptor (beta chain) is drawn from a study of blood T cell repertoires in COVID-19 (dated by TCRdb to 2018 to 2021). Turning to the overall study: Samples covering the acute and convalescent phases of COVID-19 were provided by collaborators in the United States, Italy and Spain. The material from the prospective study consisted of cDNA or gDNA derived from T cells, B-cell-depleted T cells, or PBMCs. The dataset comprised deeply sampled blood TCRbeta repertoires from subjects exposed to, actively infected with, or recovered from COVID-19. A freely available public database, intended as a resource for researchers studying the immune response to SARS-CoV-2, is where the repertoires were released. The samples were drawn from two sources: the first 160 participants of the ongoing ImmuneRACE study, and 1,000 to 1,500 subjects contributed by 6 global collaborators. A de-identified subject ID, COVID-19 status, age in years and sex were almost always included in the sample metadata. Where HLA class I and class II types were available, the types were taken from metadata supplied by the sample provider, not from assay-based typing. Beyond this particular receptor, the publication reports: Clinical and demographic metadata were provided uncurated, with the amount varying by source and participant.

TCRbeta CDR3 regions were amplified from genomic DNA by means of the immunoSEQ Assay, a bias-controlled multiplex PCR. As for the original processing: Nucleated cell counts per sample were estimated from amplification of reference gene primers within the assay. To quantify the absolute abundance of each unique TCRbeta CDR3 rearrangement, sequence reads were collapsed and filtered. For each sample, productive Simpson clonality was calculated as the square root of Simpson's diversity index across productive rearrangements. TCRdb re-hosts the immuneACCESS table, in-frame sequences only. Its copies lack some clones; in the studies checked, an unresolved V gene accounts for under half of them, and the cause for the rest is not known. V, J and clone size reflect that table, while D and trimming were determined from the DNA. The sample data list fewer than 200,000 clones, and around 89% of these were observed just once. The top ten clonotypes cover around 1.9% of the sample.

The CDR3 has 15 amino acids, counting the end cysteine and phenylalanine. Of the read, only the CDR3 DNA is kept; its 45 bases are in frame from base 1. For CDR1 and CDR2, the germline V gene lists SGHTA and FQGNSA. V sheds 8 bases and J sheds 5 bases, leaving 21 bases between their ends. Samples from volunteer blood donors who had recovered from COVID-19 were contributed by a second Seattle source. The collaborating institutions used their own protocols to collect whole blood in K2EDTA tubes. For TCRbeta analysis, collaborators shipped samples in one of three forms: frozen whole blood, isolated PBMCs, or DNA extracted from either of those sample types. This clone has just one count. Its antigen is currently not known. Nothing much larger sits one base from this clone, and base qualities are not available.

Rearrangement joined TRBV7-2 to TRBJ1-2; TRBD1 might be the D gene, on 5 matching bases. This clonotype was obtained from a man aged 18 to 29 who had recovered from COVID-19. Source material: peripheral blood. The DNA sequence is given as TGTGCCAGCGGCAAGCGGGACCCGTCGGGGTATGGCTACACCTTC. Its translation reads: CASGKRDPSGYGYTF.